The present T cell receptor beta chain was sequenced within a study of cytomegalovirus exposure and HLA in healthy donors. Of note for this clone: Its cognate antigen is unknown.

Notes on the study in general: A link between a missense DCLRE1C variant and TCR beta V- and J-gene trimming emerged from a later analysis. It was shown in a later analysis that HLA-associated TCR beta chains were more clonally expanded than other, equally common chains. The study recorded over 150 TCR beta chains that were cytomegalovirus-associated.

CDR1 SGDLS and CDR2 YYNGEE come from the germline V gene. The trim removed 0 bases at V and 1 base at J, leaving 13 bases unmatched. The CDR3 is 20 residues long. The PCR had 60 Vbeta and 13 Jbeta primers. Repertoires were generated with immunoSEQ multiplex PCR, while TCRdb's copy carries only in-frame clones and drops some. This sample's clone table lists about 48,000 clones. The chain carries TRBV9 and TRBJ2-5; 12 positions agree with TRBD2. The sequenced material came from PBMCs. The sequence was collected from a woman in her thirties or forties in good health and CMV-seronegative. CDR3 in amino acids: CASSVGRTRRGLAGQETQYF. For the CDR3, the DNA is TGTGCCAGCAGCGTAGGGAGGACCCGCCGGGGACTAGCGGGCCAAGAGACCCAGTACTTC.